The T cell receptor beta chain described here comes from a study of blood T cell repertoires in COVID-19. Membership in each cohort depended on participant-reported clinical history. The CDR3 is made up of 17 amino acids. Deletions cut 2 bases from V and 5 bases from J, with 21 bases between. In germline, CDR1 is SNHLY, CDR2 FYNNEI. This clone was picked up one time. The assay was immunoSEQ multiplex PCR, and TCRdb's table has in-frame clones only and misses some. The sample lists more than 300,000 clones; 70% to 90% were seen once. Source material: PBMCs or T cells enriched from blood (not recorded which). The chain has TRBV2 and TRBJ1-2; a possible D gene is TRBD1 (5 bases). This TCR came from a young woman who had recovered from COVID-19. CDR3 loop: CASSESPLSRGGYGYTF. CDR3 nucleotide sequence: TGTGCCAGCAGTGAATCCCCATTATCGAGGGGAGGGTATGGCTACACCTTC. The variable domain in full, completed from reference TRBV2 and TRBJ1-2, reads EPEVTQTPSHQVTQMGQEVILRCVPISNHLYFYWYRQILGQKVEFLVSFYNNEISEKSEIFDDQFSVERPDGSNFTLKIRSTKLEDSAMYFCASSESPLSRGGYGYTFGSGTRLTVV.